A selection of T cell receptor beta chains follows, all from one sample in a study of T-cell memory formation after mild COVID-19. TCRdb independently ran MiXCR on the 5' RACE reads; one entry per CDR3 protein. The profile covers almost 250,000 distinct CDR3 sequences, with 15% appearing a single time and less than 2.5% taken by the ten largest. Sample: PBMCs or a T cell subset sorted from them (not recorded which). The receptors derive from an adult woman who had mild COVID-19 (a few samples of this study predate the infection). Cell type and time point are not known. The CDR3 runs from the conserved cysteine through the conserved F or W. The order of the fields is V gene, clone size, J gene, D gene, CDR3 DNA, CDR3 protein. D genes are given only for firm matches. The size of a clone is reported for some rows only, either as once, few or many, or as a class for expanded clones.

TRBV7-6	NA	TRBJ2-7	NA	TGTGCCAGCAGCTCACAAACCGGGACTGGACCGGGCGAGCAGTACTTC	CASSSQTGTGPGEQYF
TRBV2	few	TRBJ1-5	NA	TGTGCCAGCAGCGGCGGACAGTGGAACGATCAGCCCCAGCATTTT	CASSGGQWNDQPQHF
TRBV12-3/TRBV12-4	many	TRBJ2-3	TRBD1	TGTGCCAGCAGTTCCGGGACAGAGTACACAGATACGCAGTATTTT	CASSSGTEYTDTQYF
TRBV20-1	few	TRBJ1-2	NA	TGCAGTGCTAGAGGGCAACACTATGGCTACACCTTC	CSARGQHYGYTF
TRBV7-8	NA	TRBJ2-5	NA	TGTGCCAGCAGCTTAGTATGGGGTTTCCAAGAGACCCAGTACTTC	CASSLVWGFQETQYF
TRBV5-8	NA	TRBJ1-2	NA	TGTGCCAGCAGATTTGGCCCCGCCCTAAACTATGGCTACACCTTC	CASRFGPALNYGYTF
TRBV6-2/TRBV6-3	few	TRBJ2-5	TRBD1	TGTGCCAGCGGTTCTCAGGGGGACCGGGAGACCCAGTACTTC	CASGSQGDRETQYF
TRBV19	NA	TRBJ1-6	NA	TGTGCCAGTAGTATAGCTGCAGGGACGAATTCACCCCTCCACTTT	CASSIAAGTNSPLHF
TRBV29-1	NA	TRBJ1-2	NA	TGCAGCGTTGGAGGGGCCTCCTATGGCTACACCTTC	CSVGGASYGYTF
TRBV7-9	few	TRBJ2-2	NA	TGTGCCAGCAGCCGTACGCCCGAGACAGTATTTTCCGGGGAGCTGTTTTTT	CASSRTPETVFSGELFF
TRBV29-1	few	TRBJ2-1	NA	TGCAGCGTTGAGGATATTGGGGAATGGAATGAGCAGTTCTTC	CSVEDIGEWNEQFF
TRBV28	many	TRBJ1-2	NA	TGTGCCAGCAGGTCCTACTCAACCAACTATGGCTACACCTTC	CASRSYSTNYGYTF
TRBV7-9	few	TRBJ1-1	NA	TGTGCCAGCAGTCCCAGGGTTAACACTGAAGCTTTCTTT	CASSPRVNTEAFF
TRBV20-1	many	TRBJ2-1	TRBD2	TGCAGTGCAGCCCCTAGCGGCTCCTACAATGAGCAGTTCTTC	CSAAPSGSYNEQFF
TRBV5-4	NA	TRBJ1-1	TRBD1	TGTGCCAGCAGCCTACAGGGGACGAACACTGAAGCTTTCTTT	CASSLQGTNTEAFF
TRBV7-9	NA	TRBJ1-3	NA	TGTGCCAGCAGCTCCGGACAATTCAGCTCTGGAAACACCATATATTTT	CASSSGQFSSGNTIYF
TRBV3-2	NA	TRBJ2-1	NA	TGTGCCAGCAGCCAAGATGGGCGGCCGGGACTAGGACTTTGCAATGAGCAGTTCTTC	CASSQDGRPGLGLCNEQFF
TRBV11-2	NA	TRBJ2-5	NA	TGTGCCAGCAGCACACACACAGAGACCCAGTACTTC	CASSTHTETQYF
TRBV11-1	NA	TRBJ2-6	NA	TGTGCCAGCAGCTTAGACCGTCCGTTGGGGGCCAACGTCCTGACTTTC	CASSLDRPLGANVLTF
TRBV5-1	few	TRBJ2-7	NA	TGCGCCAGCGCCTTGGGAGGTTCCTACGAGCAGTACTTC	CASALGGSYEQYF
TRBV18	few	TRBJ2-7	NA	TGTGCCAGCTCAGCTGGGGGGTCCAACGAGCAGTACTTC	CASSAGGSNEQYF
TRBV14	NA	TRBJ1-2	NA	TGTGCCAGCAGCGGGGCGCTGGGGGACTACACCTTC	CASSGALGDYTF
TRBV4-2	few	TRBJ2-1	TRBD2	TGTGCCAGCAGCCAAGGGGTAGCGGGAGCTTTCACCTACAATGAGCAGTTCTTC	CASSQGVAGAFTYNEQFF
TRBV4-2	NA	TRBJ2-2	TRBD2	TGTGCCAGCAGTATTAGCGGGGGGCTACTTCCCGGGGAGCTGTTTTTT	CASSISGGLLPGELFF
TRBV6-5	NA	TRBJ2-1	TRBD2	TGTGCCAGCAGCCGGGGTAGCGGGGCCTTTGAGCAGTTCTTC	CASSRGSGAFEQFF
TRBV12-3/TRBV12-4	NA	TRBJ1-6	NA	TGTGCCAGCAGTCCCATCCCCTATAATTCACCCCTCCACTTT	CASSPIPYNSPLHF
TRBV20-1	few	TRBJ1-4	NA	TGCAGTGCTAGGGTGTATGAAAAACTGTTTTTT	CSARVYEKLFF
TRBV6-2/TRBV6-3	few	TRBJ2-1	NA	TGTGCCAGCAGCGATGGACCCAGGAATGAGCAGTTCTTC	CASSDGPRNEQFF
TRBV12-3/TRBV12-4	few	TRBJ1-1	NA	TGTGCCAGCAAGGGAGCGAAGAGGGTCCAGGACACTGAAGCTTTCTTT	CASKGAKRVQDTEAFF
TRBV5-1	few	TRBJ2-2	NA	TGCGCCAGCGCAACAGGGAACACCGGGGAGCTGTTTTTT	CASATGNTGELFF
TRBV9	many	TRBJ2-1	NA	TGTGCCAGCAGCCCCGGATTAGGGATTCGATTCTTC	CASSPGLGIRFF
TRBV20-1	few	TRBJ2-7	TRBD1	TGCAGTGCTGCAGGGGGCCTCGAGCAGTACTTC	CSAAGGLEQYF
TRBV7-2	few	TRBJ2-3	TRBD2	TGTGCCAGCAGCTTAAGGCTAGCGGCCAGCACAGATACGCAGTATTTT	CASSLRLAASTDTQYF
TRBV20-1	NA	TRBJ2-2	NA	TGCAGTGCTAGAGATCGTAGACTAGCGAACACCGGGGAGCTGTTTTTT	CSARDRRLANTGELFF
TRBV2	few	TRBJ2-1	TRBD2	TGTGCCAGCAGTGAGGCGGGGGATTACAATGAGCAGTTCTTC	CASSEAGDYNEQFF
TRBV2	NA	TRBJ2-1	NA	TGTGCCAGCAGTGAAGCGCGGGCGGGAGTACAGGGGAATGAGCAGTTCTTC	CASSEARAGVQGNEQFF
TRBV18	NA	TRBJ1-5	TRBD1	TGTGCCAGCTCACCAGAGAAGACAGGGATCAATCAGCCCCAGCATTTT	CASSPEKTGINQPQHF
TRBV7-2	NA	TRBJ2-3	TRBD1	TGTGCCAGCAGCCTAAGGACAGGGAGCGCAGATACGCAGTATTTT	CASSLRTGSADTQYF
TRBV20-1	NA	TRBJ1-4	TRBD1	TGCAGTGCGCCGGACAGGGGGCTATCGAAACTGTTTTTT	CSAPDRGLSKLFF